Below are 9 T cell receptor beta chains sequenced from a single sample in a study of blood T cells in healthy people across ages. Next came a second PCR, run for about 6 to 11 cycles, which used a sample-barcoded 5' primer along with a J-beta primer mix. Each CDR3 protein is one row after TCRdb ran MiXCR on the 5' RACE reads. The data show 780,000 or so distinct CDR3 sequences, more than 55% seen once. Sequencing input: blood. The receptors shown here come from a man between 35 and 55 years old in good health.

Of note for this clonotype: A read error may account for a junction end that differs from germline. The chain recombines TRBV4-1 with TRBJ1-1, with D uncertain. CDR3 size: 17 residues. Germline lookup yields CDR1 MGHRA and CDR2 YSYEKL. The CDR3 DNA follows: TGCGCCAGCAGCCAACAGGACGCCCGACTAGTAGACACTGAGGCTTTCTTT. It encodes CASSQQDARLVDTEAFF.

The chain couples TRBV18 to TRBJ2-4; either TRBD1 or TRBD2 may supply D (6 bases each). With 1 base removed from V and 2 bases from J, the gap between germline ends came to 15 bases. This CDR3 has 17 residues. Germline V gives CDR1 KGHSH, CDR2 LQKENI. The CDR3 reads CASSPRRGETSKNIQYF. CDR3 coding DNA: TGTGCCAGCTCACCACGTAGGGGGGAGACCTCCAAAAACATTCAGTACTTC.

In this sample, this clonotype turned up a few times. The chain has TRBV29-1 and TRBJ1-1; D uncertain. V shed 8 bases and J shed 6 bases, with 19 bases lying between them. Germline-derived CDR1 and CDR2 are SQVTM and ANQGSEA. The CDR3 contains 13 residues. The CDR3: CSPWPPGVSEAFF. In DNA form, the CDR3 reads TGCAGCCCATGGCCGCCGGGTGTCTCTGAAGCTTTCTTT. Together with reference TRBV29-1 and TRBJ1-1, the CDR3 gives the full variable domain: SAVISQKPSRDICQRGTSLTIQCQVDSQVTMMFWYRQQPGQSLTLIATANQGSEATYESGFVIDKFPISRPNLTFSTLTVSNMSPEDSSIYLCSPWPPGVSEAFFGQGTRLTVV.

The chain carries TRBV4-1 and TRBJ1-5, with D uncertain. Germline CDR1 is MGHRA and CDR2 is YSYEKL. The germline V and J ends were trimmed by 4 bases and 1 base, with 11 bases remaining between them. The CDR3 is 15 residues long. CDR3 nucleotides: TGCGCCAGCAGCCCACCCTTGGGGAGCAATCAGCCCCAGCATTTT. Its translation is CASSPPLGSNQPQHF.

The rearrangement links TRBV20-1 to TRBJ2-7, with 8 bases fitting TRBD1. Germline values: CDR1 DFQATT, CDR2 SNEGSKA (reference sequence). The CDR3 runs to 13 residues. V was pared by 6 bases and J by 2 bases, with 6 bases of the junction left unmatched. The CDR3 sequence: CSAEDRAPYEQYF. CDR3 sequence (DNA): TGCAGTGCCGAGGACAGGGCTCCCTACGAGCAGTACTTC.

This rearrangement joins TRBV5-6 to TRBJ1-4; tentatively, D is TRBD1 (6 bases). The germline CDR1 and CDR2 sequences are SGHDT and YYEEEE. The ends were cut back, 5 bases at V and 8 bases at J, with 13 bases in the middle. There are 13 residues in the CDR3. CDR3 region: CASREGVDEKLFF. For the CDR3, the DNA is TGTGCCAGCAGGGAGGGGGTCGACGAAAAACTGTTTTTT.

This clonotype was found a few times. The chain links TRBV4-1 to TRBJ1-2; D may be TRBD1 (5 bases). The germline V and J ends were trimmed by 1 base and 7 bases, with 16 bases remaining between them. Germline CDR1 and CDR2: MGHRA and YSYEKL. This CDR3 comprises 15 residues. The CDR3 region has the DNA TGCGCCAGCAGCCAAGTCCAGGGCAGGGACTCTGGCTACACCTTC. Amino acid sequence: CASSQVQGRDSGYTF.

The chain recombines TRBV2 with TRBJ2-1, with D perhaps TRBD2 (6 bases). CDR1 is SNHLY, CDR2 FYNNEI, per germline. V lost 6 bases, J lost 4 bases, and 25 bases lay in between. The CDR3 length is 18 residues. The DNA for the CDR3 is TGTGCCAGCAGAGCGGCTAGCGTGGCTTCGGCCCTTTACAATGAGCAGTTCTTC. Translation gives CASRAASVASALYNEQFF. Full variable domain (outside the CDR3, taken from reference TRBV2 and TRBJ2-1): EPEVTQTPSHQVTQMGQEVILRCVPISNHLYFYWYRQILGQKVEFLVSFYNNEISEKSEIFDDQFSVERPDGSNFTLKIRSTKLEDSAMYFCASRAASVASALYNEQFFGPGTRLTVL.

This clonotype appeared once. The chain joins TRBV14 to TRBJ2-7; 7 nucleotides agree with TRBD1. V gave up 1 base and J gave up 4 bases; unmatched junction bases: 4. Germline lookup yields CDR1 SGHDN and CDR2 FVKESK. There are 14 residues in the CDR3. The CDR3 DNA follows: TGTGCCAGCAGCCAAGGCAGCAGGGGGTACGAGCAGTACTTC. Translation gives CASSQGSRGYEQYF.